The 9 T cell receptor beta chains below all came from one sample that was sequenced in a study of vaccination and CD4 T cells after COVID-19. Treatment indicated: roughly nine-day PBMC culture with coronavirus spike peptide pools or control peptides (ViraFEST assay). Cultured CD4+ T-cell DNA underwent Oncomine TCR Beta short-read sequencing. MiXCR, applied by TCRdb to the PCR reads, yields one record per CDR3 protein. Here the sample spans about 15,000 distinct CDR3 sequences, about 53% being singletons. Their specific antigens are unknown. The source was CD4+ T cells from blood, cultured in vitro, collected before SARS-CoV-2 vaccination. These receptors were collected from a human donor who had recovered from COVID-19.

This chain uses TRBV6-2 or TRBV6-3 with TRBJ2-7; 7 bases are a match to TRBD1. Germline CDR1 is MNHEY and CDR2 is SVGEGT. The CDR3 runs to 13 residues. The V segment lost 6 bases and the J segment 6 bases; nucleotides outside the gene matches: 8. CDR3 in amino acids: CASSEAGTAEQYF. The CDR3 DNA is TGTGCCAGCAGCGAGGCTGGGACAGCCGAGCAGTACTTC.

In its sample, this clonotype was seen once. The chain links TRBV11-3 to TRBJ2-3, with 15 nucleotides matching TRBD2. Looked up from germline, CDR1 is SGHNT and CDR2 is YENEEA. The J segment lost 4 bases and the V segment lost 5 bases, leaving 4 bases of the junction unmatched. The length of the CDR3 is 16 residues. The CDR3 sequence is CASSAGLAGGPDTQYF. The CDR3 nucleotides read TGTGCCAGCAGCGCGGGACTAGCGGGAGGCCCAGATACGCAGTATTTT.

This rearrangement joins TRBV6-1 to TRBJ1-3, with 7 bases matching TRBD1. V gave up 5 bases and J gave up 3 bases; unmatched junction bases: 1. The CDR3 is 13 amino acids. Germline V lookup: CDR1 MNHNS, CDR2 SASEGT. The CDR3 DNA reads as TGTGCCAGCAGTACAGGGGTTGGAAACACCATATATTTT. Amino acid sequence: CASSTGVGNTIYF.

As concerns this clonotype: This CDR3 is missing its conserved last phenylalanine or tryptophan, likely due to a read error. V is TRBV20-1 and J is TRBJ1-1; no clear D gene. This CDR3 comprises 13 residues. Looked up from germline, CDR1 is DFQATT and CDR2 is SNEGSKA (reference sequence). V was cut by 0 bases and J by 4 bases, with 9 bases left in between. CDR3 nucleotides: TGCAGTGCTAGAGATGATGGAGTCACTGAAGCTTTCCTT. It specifies CSARDDGVTEAFL.

This clonotype was observed a handful of times. The V and J genes are TRBV6-1 and TRBJ1-2, with 9 bases matching TRBD1. This CDR3 contains 15 residues. V lost 6 bases and J lost 8; bases outside the gene matches: 13. Germline-derived CDR1 and CDR2 are MNHNS and SASEGT. CDR3 protein: CASRQGQGLRTGYTF. In DNA form, the CDR3 reads TGTGCCAGCAGACAGGGACAGGGTCTGAGAACGGGCTACACCTTC.

CDR3 amino acids: CATTGTGDEQYF. The DNA for the CDR3 is TGTGCCACCACCGGGACAGGGGACGAGCAGTACTTC. V gene TRBV10-3 combines with J gene TRBJ2-7; 10 positions agree with TRBD1. Trimming removed 10 bases from V and 5 bases from J; junction bases left unmatched: 5. CDR3 length: 12 amino acids. Looked up from germline, CDR1 is ENHRY and CDR2 is SYGVKD.

J is TRBJ1-1 and V is TRBV6-1, with no clear D. The CDR3 sequence is 13 residues long. Germline V gives CDR1 MNHNS, CDR2 SASEGT. The V end was cut by 4 bases, the J end by 2 bases, with 8 bases between. This CDR3 is CASSARINTEAFF. As DNA, the CDR3 is TGTGCCAGCAGTGCGAGGATCAACACTGAAGCTTTCTTT.

The chain employs TRBV30 and TRBJ1-1; the D is unclear. V shed 2 bases and J shed 4 bases, with 11 bases lying between them. Germline assignment: CDR1 GTSNPN and CDR2 SVGIG (reference sequence). CDR3 length: 13 residues. The CDR3 bases are TGTGCCTGGAGTTTAGGGAGAGGCACTGAAGCTTTCTTT. Amino acid sequence: CAWSLGRGTEAFF.

This clonotype showed up just a few times. This chain links TRBV27 with TRBJ1-6; a weak D match, TRBD1 (5 bases). This CDR3 has 15 residues. CDR1 MNHEY and CDR2 SMNVEV come from the germline V gene (reference sequence). V gave up 8 bases and J gave up 10 bases, with 21 bases separating them. CDR3 sequence (DNA): TGTGCCAGCGCCTGGAAGCAGGGAGGAGAATCACCCCTCCACTTT. It specifies CASAWKQGGESPLHF.